The 5 T cell receptor beta chains below were found in one sample sequenced in a study of blood T cell repertoires in COVID-19. Profiling relied on immunoSEQ multiplex PCR, and the TCRdb table lists in-frame clones only, not all of them. The data hold around 91,000 clones, with 85% observed a single time. The sequencing sample was made of peripheral blood. Source of these receptors: a man older than 75 with acute or convalescent COVID-19.

The chain uses TRBV18 and TRBJ1-1, with TRBD1 as a possible D gene (5 bases). Per the germline V gene, CDR1 is KGHSH and CDR2 is LQKENI. Trimming removed 4 bases at V and 2 bases at J, with 11 bases between. This CDR3 has 14 amino acids. CDR3 sequence: CASSLTRENTEAFF. Written as DNA, the CDR3 is TGTGCCAGCTCACTAACCAGGGAAAACACTGAAGCTTTCTTT.

The chain links TRBV29-1 to TRBJ1-2; 10 nucleotides match TRBD1. The CDR3 extends over 13 amino acids. Germline V CDR1 and CDR2: SQVTM, ANQGSEA. With 6 bases clipped from V and 1 base from J, the junction kept 2 bases outside the gene matches. The CDR3 DNA follows: TGCAGCGTCCGGACAGGGGGTAACTATGGCTACACCTTC. Translation: CSVRTGGNYGYTF.

The CDR3 nucleotides read TGTGCCAGCAGTTTTTTCCGGGGTTCACCCCTCCACTTT. Translated, it gives CASSFFRGSPLHF. The rearrangement uses TRBV27 and TRBJ1-6; D gene unclear. V lost 3 bases to trimming and J lost 9 bases, with 9 bases between them. The CDR3 is 13 amino acids. The germline V gene has CDR1 MNHEY and CDR2 SMNVEV (reference sequence).

This chain links TRBV10-3 with TRBJ2-7, with 9 bases matching TRBD1. Germline CDR1 ENHRY, CDR2 SYGVKD. Trimming at V came to 8 bases and at J to 2 bases, leaving 4 bases not matched to a gene. The CDR3 has 13 residues. CDR3 loop: CAIRDRAAYEQYF. The CDR3 bases are TGTGCCATCCGGGACAGGGCTGCCTACGAGCAGTACTTC.

In this sample, this clone turned up once. The rearrangement joins TRBV24-1 to TRBJ1-5, with no clear D. Germline CDR1 is KGHDR and CDR2 is SFDVKD. V lost 1 base, J lost 5 bases, and 20 bases lay in between. This CDR3 region has 18 residues. CDR3 in amino acids: CATSDFSVPSWAHQPQHF. CDR3 nucleotides: TGTGCCACCAGTGATTTCTCTGTCCCGTCATGGGCCCATCAGCCCCAGCATTTT.